Included here is one T cell receptor beta chain sequence, with context. Antigen specificity is unknown. The data were taken from a study of T cell repertoires and HLA-DP antigens. In the study overall: Pre-culture CD4+ samples used about 1,100 ng DNA versus 200 to 250 ng for CD137+CD4+ sorts.

CDR3 length: 16 residues. Germline V gives CDR1 SGHRS, CDR2 YFSETQ. V shed 0 bases and J 3 bases; nucleotides not matched to a gene: 9. Amplification used primers for 54 TRBV and 13 TRBJ segments. Sequencing was performed with immunoSEQ multiplex PCR; in TCRdb, only in-frame clones are kept and a portion is missing. The top ten hold over 0.25% of the sample, which has around 100,000 clones, over 90% seen once. This rearrangement joins TRBV5-1 to TRBJ2-7, with TRBD2 matching over 7 bases. Sequencing used CD4+ T cells from PBMCs. The TCR comes from a young woman in good health and CMV-seronegative. CDR3 DNA sequence: TGCGCCAGCAGCTTGGTCCCTAGCGGAGCGGGCTACGAGCAGTACTTC. Translation gives CASSLVPSGAGYEQYF.